The following is a T cell receptor (beta chain) sequence with its context. The clone's antigen remains unknown. Per-base quality was not reported, and no clone a single base away is much larger than it. The same CDR3 also results from other DNA sequences found in this sample. Participants in the prospective study were aged 18 to 89 years, lived in 20 to 30 United States geographic areas, and enrolled through a virtual design. Cohort assignment in the prospective study relied on participant-reported clinical history from a screening survey and a study questionnaire. Recovered participants in ImmuneRACE Cohort 3 were defined as having two consecutive negative NP/OP PCR tests, clearance from a healthcare professional, or resolution of symptoms. In the prospective study, whole blood, serum and a nasopharyngeal or oropharyngeal swab were collected from each participant by mobile phlebotomists. Additional blood draws and questionnaires over an approximately two-month period could optionally be provided by prospective study participants. Prospective study blood samples were shipped either frozen or at room temperature before DNA extraction.

The immunoSEQ Assay, a bias-controlled multiplex PCR, was used to amplify TCRbeta CDR3 regions from genomic DNA. The original methods were these. Within the assay, amplification of reference gene primers was used to estimate how many nucleated cells each sample contained. To quantify the absolute abundance of each unique TCRbeta CDR3 rearrangement, sequence reads were collapsed and filtered. For each sample, productive Simpson clonality was calculated by taking the square root of Simpson's diversity index across productive rearrangements. TCRdb retrieved this table from immuneACCESS and kept in-frame rearrangements only. Not all clones are present; in checked studies, unresolved V genes account for under half, and no reason is known for the remainder. The V and J calls and clone size come from that table; D and trimming were worked out from the DNA. Present in this sample are about 250,000 clones, about nine tenths of which were seen just once. Together, the top ten hold more than 1.5% of the sample.

This sample was included in a study of blood T cell repertoires in COVID-19 (dated by TCRdb to about 2020). Concerning the study at large: Samples from collaborators originated in the United States, Italy and Spain and spanned both the acute and convalescent phases of COVID-19. The prospective study material was composed of cDNA or gDNA derived from T cells, B-cell-depleted T cells, or PBMCs. The dataset comprised deeply sampled blood TCRbeta repertoires from subjects exposed to, actively infected with, or recovered from COVID-19. The repertoires were released in a freely available public database intended as a resource for research on the immune response to SARS-CoV-2. Samples were obtained from the ongoing ImmuneRACE study (first 160 participants) and from approximately 1,200 subjects provided by 6 global collaborators. Sample metadata almost always included a de-identified subject ID, COVID-19 status, age in years and sex. HLA class I and class II types, where available, came from metadata supplied by the sample provider rather than from assay-based typing.

Study-wide findings and limitations: The quantity of clinical and demographic metadata differed by source and by participant and was supplied without curation.

The CDR3 spans 15 residues, from the cysteine through the phenylalanine. The entry retains the CDR3 DNA only, 45 bases that are in frame from base 1. Based on the germline V gene, the CDR1 and CDR2 sequences are KGHSH and LQKENI. The junction shows trimming of 2 bases on V and 7 bases on J, plus 12 bases between the germline ends. This clonotype originated in a man in his forties who had recovered from COVID-19. The sequenced sample consisted of PBMCs or T cells enriched from blood (not recorded which). The chain employs TRBV18 and TRBJ1-6, and perhaps TRBD1 as D gene, on 6 matching bases. CDR3 protein: CASSPVRTENSPLHF. At the DNA level, the sequence is TGTGCCAGCTCACCAGTCAGGACAGAGAATTCACCCCTCCACTTT.